Presented here are 16 T cell receptor beta chains from one specimen sequenced in a study of siplizumab effects on memory and regulatory T cells. TCRdb keeps only in-frame clones here, not all; method: immunoSEQ multiplex PCR. The sample includes around 100,000 clones, about 93% seen only once; the top ten take 12%. Sequenced material: non-Treg CD4+ T cells sorted from blood. The receptors shown here come from a human donor in good health.

The chain links TRBV21-1 to TRBJ1-4; the table's D gene call, TRBD1, was not cross checked with the DNA. TRBV21-1 is reported as a pseudogene. The CDR3 spans 17 residues. CDR3 amino acids: CASSKGRGPSTNEKLFF. CDR3 bases: TGTGCCAGCAGCAAGGGCAGGGGCCCCTCAACTAATGAAAAACTGTTTTTT.

The chain joins TRBV28 to TRBJ2-2, with D uncertain. The CDR3 length is 14 residues. The germline gives CDR1 MDHEN, CDR2 SYDVKM. Deletions cut 5 bases from V and 4 bases from J, with 11 bases between. Here the CDR3 reads CASSSSRPTGELFF. As DNA, the CDR3 is TGTGCCAGCAGTAGCTCCCGACCCACCGGGGAGCTGTTTTTT.

The J gene is TRBJ1-5, the V gene TRBV29-1; D remains unclear. Looked up from germline, CDR1 is SQVTM and CDR2 is ANQGSEA. V dropped 3 bases and J dropped 7 bases, with 13 bases sitting between them. The CDR3 is 13 residues long. CDR3 nucleotide sequence: TGCAGCGTTGAGGGGTTGGGCGACCAGCCCCAGCATTTT. Translated: CSVEGLGDQPQHF. The whole variable domain, remainder taken from reference TRBV29-1 and TRBJ1-5, is SAVISQKPSRDICQRGTSLTIQCQVDSQVTMMFWYRQQPGQSLTLIATANQGSEATYESGFVIDKFPISRPNLTFSTLTVSNMSPEDSSIYLCSVEGLGDQPQHFGDGTRLSIL.

The chain carries TRBV29-1 and TRBJ2-1; TRBD2 aligns across 10 bases. The germline gives CDR1 SQVTM, CDR2 ANQGSEA. This CDR3 has 14 amino acids. With 1 base clipped from V and 9 bases from J, the junction kept 6 bases outside the gene matches. The chain's CDR3 is CSVEGSGRIFEQFF. CDR3 DNA: TGCAGCGTTGAAGGTAGCGGGAGGATCTTTGAGCAGTTCTTC.

In DNA form, the CDR3 reads TGCGCCAGCAGCCAGACAGGGTTCTCATACGAGCAGTACTTC. It is translated as CASSQTGFSYEQYF. The chain carries TRBV5-1 and TRBJ2-7; 7 bases are a match to TRBD1. This CDR3 comprises 14 residues. The V segment lost 4 bases and the J segment 4 bases; nucleotides outside the gene matches: 8. CDR1 is SGHRS, CDR2 YFSETQ, per germline.

The chain has TRBV11-3 and TRBJ2-7; weak D call: TRBD2 (5 bases). CDR3 size: 11 residues. V was cut by 1 base and J by 12 bases, with 10 bases left in between. Germline V CDR1 and CDR2: SGHNT, YENEEA. The CDR3 protein is CASSLGGVLYF. The DNA for the CDR3 is TGTGCCAGCAGCTTAGGGGGAGTCCTGTACTTC.

V and J are TRBV7-2 and TRBJ2-3; TRBD2 matches at 9 bases. CDR3 length equals 17 residues. Germline trimming cut 1 base from V and 6 bases from J; bases unmatched to any gene: 11. Germline values: CDR1 SGHTA, CDR2 FQGNSA. The chain's CDR3 is CASSLVSAGGPGDTQYF. The CDR3 nucleotides are TGTGCCAGCAGCTTAGTGTCTGCGGGAGGGCCCGGGGATACGCAGTATTTT.

This clone has a handful of counts. The rearrangement links TRBV28 to TRBJ1-5; TRBD1 might be the D (5 bases). V was shortened by 4 bases and J by 4 bases, with 14 bases between the two germline ends. Germline V gene lookup returns CDR1 MDHEN and CDR2 SYDVKM. This CDR3 region has 15 residues. CDR3 in amino acids: CASSSSSGPNQPQHF. The CDR3 DNA is TGTGCCAGCAGTTCGTCTTCGGGACCTAATCAGCCCCAGCATTTT.

This rearrangement joins TRBV4-2 to TRBJ1-4; the match to TRBD1 covers 7 bases. The length of the CDR3 is 15 residues. CDR1 is LGHNA and CDR2 is YNFKEQ in the germline V gene. Trimming at V came to 3 bases and at J to 4 bases, leaving 5 bases not matched to a gene. CDR3 sequence: CASSQGDRDNEKLFF. In DNA form, the CDR3 reads TGTGCCAGCAGCCAGGGGGACAGAGATAATGAAAAACTGTTTTTT.

This rearrangement joins TRBV28 to TRBJ2-2, with a weak D call TRBD2 (5 bases). This CDR3 contains 15 residues. Between the trimmed V and J ends, which lost 6 bases and 7 bases, there was a span of 18 bases. Germline loops: CDR1 MDHEN, CDR2 SYDVKM. The CDR3 coding sequence is TGTGCCAGCAGCTTACTAGTTGACCGGGGCGGGGAGCTGTTTTTT. Translating gives CASSLLVDRGGELFF. Based on the CDR3 plus reference TRBV28 and TRBJ2-2, the full variable domain is DVKVTQSSRYLVKRTGEKVFLECVQDMDHENMFWYRQDPGLGLRLIYFSYDVKMKEKGDIPEGYSVSREKKERFSLILESASTNQTSMYLCASSLLVDRGGELFFGEGSRLTVL.

V is TRBV5-6 and J is TRBJ2-5; D is perhaps TRBD2 (5 bases). The CDR3 contains 17 residues. Germline assignment: CDR1 SGHDT and CDR2 YYEEEE. V was clipped by 0 bases and J by 0 bases, with 15 bases between them. Here the CDR3 DNA reads TGTGCCAGCAGCTTGGTGGTCGCGGGCGGCCACCAAGAGACCCAGTACTTC. Protein sequence: CASSLVVAGGHQETQYF. Looking up the rest from reference TRBV5-6 and TRBJ2-5 gives the full variable domain: DAGVTQSPTHLIKTRGQQVTLRCSPKSGHDTVSWYQQALGQGPQFIFQYYEEEERQRGNFPDRFSGHQFPNYSSELNVNALLLGDSALYLCASSLVVAGGHQETQYFGPGTRLLVL.

The chain links TRBV29-1 to TRBJ1-6, with no clear D. CDR3 length: 14 amino acids. V lost 5 bases to trimming and J lost 5 bases, with 13 bases between them. Germline assignment: CDR1 SQVTM and CDR2 ANQGSEA. The CDR3 loop reads CSVRKGYDNSPLHF. CDR3 nucleotides: TGCAGCGTTCGGAAAGGGTACGATAATTCACCCCTCCACTTT.

This chain connects TRBV6-1 to TRBJ1-4; maybe TRBD1 (5 bases). Trimming took off 1 base at V and 8 bases at J, with 5 bases between the two ends. The CDR3 spans 12 residues. The germline gives CDR1 MNHNS, CDR2 SASEGT. The CDR3 sequence: CASSEGTEKLFF. The CDR3 DNA reads as TGTGCCAGCAGTGAAGGGACAGAAAAACTGTTTTTT.

The genes are TRBV7-2 and TRBJ1-2, with TRBD1 identical over 11 bases. From germline, CDR1 is SGHTA and CDR2 FQGNSA. V lost 5 bases to trimming and J lost 7 bases; unmatched junction nucleotides: 12. CDR3 length: 16 amino acids. The CDR3 nucleotides read TGTGCCAGCAGCAAATACACCGGGACAGGGGGTCCTGGCTACACCTTC. Translated, it gives CASSKYTGTGGPGYTF. The full variable domain, in which reference TRBV7-2 and TRBJ1-2 provide the parts outside the CDR3, is GAGVSQSPSNKVTEKGKDVELRCDPISGHTALYWYRQSLGQGLEFLIYFQGNSAPDKSGLPSDRFSAERTGGSVSTLTIQRTQQEDSAVYLCASSKYTGTGGPGYTFGSGTRLTVV.

Only a few counts were recorded for this clone. The J gene is TRBJ2-7, the V gene TRBV5-1; D call uncertain. The V and J ends lost 1 base and 6 bases respectively, with 11 bases between them. The germline V gene encodes CDR1 SGHRS and CDR2 YFSETQ. CDR3 length: 13 residues. The CDR3: CASSLLVGSEQYF. The CDR3 coding sequence is TGCGCCAGCAGCTTGCTAGTGGGTAGCGAGCAGTACTTC.

This clone was observed a single time. This sequence joins TRBV5-1 and TRBJ2-7; TRBD1 or TRBD2 may be the D gene (5 bases each). From germline, CDR1 is SGHRS and CDR2 YFSETQ. The ends were cut back, 1 base at V and 3 bases at J, with 23 bases in the middle. The CDR3 sequence is 18 residues long. CDR3 nucleotide sequence: TGCGCCAGCAGCTTGAGGTCCGGGACCGTCGTAAGGGTCTACGAGCAGTACTTC. Translating it yields CASSLRSGTVVRVYEQYF.